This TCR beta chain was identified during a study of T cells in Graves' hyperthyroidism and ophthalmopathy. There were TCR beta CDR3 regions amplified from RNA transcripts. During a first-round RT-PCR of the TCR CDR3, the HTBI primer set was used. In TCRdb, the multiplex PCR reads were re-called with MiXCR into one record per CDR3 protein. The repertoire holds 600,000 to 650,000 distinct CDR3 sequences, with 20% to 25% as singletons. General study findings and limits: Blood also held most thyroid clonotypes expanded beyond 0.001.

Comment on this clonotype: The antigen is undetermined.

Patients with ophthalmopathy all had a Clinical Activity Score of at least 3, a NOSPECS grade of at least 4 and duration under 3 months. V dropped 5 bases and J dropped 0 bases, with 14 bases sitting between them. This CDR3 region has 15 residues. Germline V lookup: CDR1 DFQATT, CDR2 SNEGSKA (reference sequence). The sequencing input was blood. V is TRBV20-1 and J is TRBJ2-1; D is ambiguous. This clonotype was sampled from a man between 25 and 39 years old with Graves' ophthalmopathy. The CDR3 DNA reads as TGCAGTGCTCATCTTGCTCTTAGCTCCTACAATGAGCAGTTCTTC. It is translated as CSAHLALSSYNEQFF.